The clone carrying this T cell receptor (beta chain) was detected many times. The CDR3 is 15 amino acids. V was shortened by 4 bases and J by 2 bases, with 15 bases between the two germline ends. Germline CDR1 reads MGHDK; CDR2 reads SYGVNS. TCR beta CDR3 region amplification was performed from RNA transcripts. TCR CDR3 regions were first amplified by RT-PCR with HTBI primers. TCRdb re-analysed the multiplex PCR reads in MiXCR, keeping a single row per CDR3 protein. This sample yields about 840,000 distinct CDR3 sequences, of which roughly 40% are seen a single time; roughly 8.3% belongs to the top ten. The entry originates in a study of T cells in Graves' hyperthyroidism and ophthalmopathy. Investigators excluded patients with uncontrolled infection, other autoimmune disease, pregnancy or lactation. It was 10 ml of fresh peripheral blood that supplied the PBMCs.

This chain joins TRBV25-1 and TRBJ2-7; no clear D. Input material: blood. The origin of this receptor is a man aged 18 to 29 with Graves' hyperthyroidism. The CDR3 reads CASSANLGRTYEQYF. The CDR3 DNA is TGTGCCAGCAGTGCCAACTTGGGCAGGACCTACGAGCAGTACTTC.